This TCR beta chain was sequenced for a study of blood T cell repertoires in COVID-19. On the study more broadly: The origin of the acute and convalescent COVID-19 samples was the United States, Italy and Spain. The cDNA or gDNA used as material had been derived from T cells, B-cell-depleted T cells, or PBMCs.

Per the authors' pipeline: Nucleated cell number was recorded as an estimate derived from reference gene primer amplification. The table came from immunoSEQ multiplex PCR; TCRdb's copy has only in-frame clones and leaves some out. For V, J and clone size, that table is used; D and trimming come from the DNA. In the table there are about 130,000 clones, 70% to 80% of which are singletons. V dropped 2 bases and J dropped 5 bases, with 15 bases sitting between them. This CDR3 has 15 residues. Germline loops: CDR1 MGHRA, CDR2 YSYEKL. The rearrangement links TRBV4-1 to TRBJ1-1; no clear D gene. Sequenced sample: peripheral blood. The source is a man aged 35-49 years with active or convalescent COVID-19. The DNA for the CDR3 is TGCGCCAGCAGCCAACCCGAGGAGGTAGAAACTGAAGCTTTCTTT. Translating it yields CASSQPEEVETEAFF.